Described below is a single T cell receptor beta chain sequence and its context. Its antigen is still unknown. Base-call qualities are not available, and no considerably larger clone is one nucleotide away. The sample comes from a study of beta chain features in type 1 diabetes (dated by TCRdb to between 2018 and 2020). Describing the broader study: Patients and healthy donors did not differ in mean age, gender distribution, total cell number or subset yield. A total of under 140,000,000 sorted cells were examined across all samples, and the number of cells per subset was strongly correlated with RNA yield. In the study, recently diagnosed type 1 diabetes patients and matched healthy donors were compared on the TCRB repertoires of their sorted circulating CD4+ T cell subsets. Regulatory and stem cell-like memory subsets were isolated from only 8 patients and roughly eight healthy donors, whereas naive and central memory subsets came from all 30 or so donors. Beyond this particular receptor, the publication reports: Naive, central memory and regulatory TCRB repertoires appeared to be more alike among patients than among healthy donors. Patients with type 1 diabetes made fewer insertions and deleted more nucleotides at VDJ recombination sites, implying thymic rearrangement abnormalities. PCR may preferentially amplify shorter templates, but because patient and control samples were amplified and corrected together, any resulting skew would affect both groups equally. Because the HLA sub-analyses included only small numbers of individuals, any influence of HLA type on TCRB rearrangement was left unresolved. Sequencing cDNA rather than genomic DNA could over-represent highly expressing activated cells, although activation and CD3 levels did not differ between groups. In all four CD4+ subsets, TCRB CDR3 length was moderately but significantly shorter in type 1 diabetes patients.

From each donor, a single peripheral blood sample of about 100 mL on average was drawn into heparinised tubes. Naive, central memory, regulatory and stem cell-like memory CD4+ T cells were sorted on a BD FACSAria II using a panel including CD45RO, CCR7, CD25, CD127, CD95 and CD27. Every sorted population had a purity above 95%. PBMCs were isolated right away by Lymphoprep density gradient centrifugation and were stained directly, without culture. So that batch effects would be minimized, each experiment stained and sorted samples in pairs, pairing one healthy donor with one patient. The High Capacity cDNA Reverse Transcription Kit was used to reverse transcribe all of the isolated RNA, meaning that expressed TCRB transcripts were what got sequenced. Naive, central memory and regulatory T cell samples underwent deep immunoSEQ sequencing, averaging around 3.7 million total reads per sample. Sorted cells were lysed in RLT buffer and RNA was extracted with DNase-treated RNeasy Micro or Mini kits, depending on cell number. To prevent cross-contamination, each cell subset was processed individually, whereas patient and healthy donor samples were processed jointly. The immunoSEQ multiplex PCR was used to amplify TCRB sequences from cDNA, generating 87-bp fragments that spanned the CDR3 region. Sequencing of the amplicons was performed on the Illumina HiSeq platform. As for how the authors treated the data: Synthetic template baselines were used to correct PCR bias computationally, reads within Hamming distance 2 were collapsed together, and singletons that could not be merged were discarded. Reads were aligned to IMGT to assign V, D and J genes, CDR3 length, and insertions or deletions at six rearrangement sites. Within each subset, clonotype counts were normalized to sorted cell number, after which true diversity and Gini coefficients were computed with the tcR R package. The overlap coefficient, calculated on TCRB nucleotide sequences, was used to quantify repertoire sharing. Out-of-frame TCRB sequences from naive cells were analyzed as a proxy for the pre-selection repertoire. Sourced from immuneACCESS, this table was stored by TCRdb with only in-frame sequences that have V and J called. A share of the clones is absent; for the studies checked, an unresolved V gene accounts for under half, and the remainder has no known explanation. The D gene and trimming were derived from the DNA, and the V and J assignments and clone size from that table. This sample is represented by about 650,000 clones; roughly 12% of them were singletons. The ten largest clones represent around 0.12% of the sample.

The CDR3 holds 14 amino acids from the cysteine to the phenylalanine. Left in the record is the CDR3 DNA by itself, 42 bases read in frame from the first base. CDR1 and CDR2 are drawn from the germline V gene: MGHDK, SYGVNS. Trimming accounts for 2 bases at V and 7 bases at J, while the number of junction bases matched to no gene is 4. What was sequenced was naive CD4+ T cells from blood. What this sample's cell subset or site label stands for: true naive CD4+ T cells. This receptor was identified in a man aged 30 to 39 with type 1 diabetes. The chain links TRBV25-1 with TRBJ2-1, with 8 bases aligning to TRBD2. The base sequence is TGTGCCAGCAGTGAAGGCGGGGGGAGGAATGAGCAGTTCTTC. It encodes CASSEGGGRNEQFF.